This T cell receptor beta chain was identified in a study of T-cell memory formation after mild COVID-19. As for the study in general: Across donors, TCR clusters were largely donor specific.

This clonotype was seen a handful of times. The antigen is undetermined. 5'RACE, which relied on constant-segment primers, yielded TCR alpha and TCR beta cDNA libraries carrying sample barcodes and UMIs. TCRdb re-called the 5' RACE reads through MiXCR, storing one row per CDR3 protein. The data contain 150,000 or so distinct CDR3 sequences, 9.5% to 13% of them singletons. Germline V gene data show CDR1 as MNHEY and CDR2 as SVGEGT. Trimming cost V 6 bases and J 2 bases; bases outside gene matches: 7. CDR3 length: 16 amino acids. General study findings and limits: While clones contracting from day 15 to 85 were balanced between CD4 and CD8, later expanders leaned CD4+. Memory sampled before infection contained some responding clones, suggesting cross-reactive memory joined.

Sample: PBMCs or a T cell subset sorted from them (not recorded which). The chain employs TRBV6-2 or TRBV6-3 and TRBJ2-2; 9 bases line up with TRBD2. This receptor was taken from a man between 18 and 29 years old who had mild COVID-19 (a few samples of this study predate the infection). Cell type and time point are not known. This CDR3 is CASRLAGAGNTGELFF. In nucleotides, the CDR3 is TGTGCCAGCAGATTAGCGGGAGCTGGAAACACCGGGGAGCTGTTTTTT.